The 31 T cell receptor beta chains given below trace back to one sample, sequenced in a study of cytomegalovirus exposure and HLA in healthy donors. TCRdb's table, derived via immunoSEQ multiplex PCR, lists solely in-frame clones and lacks some. The sample has 120,000 or so clones, 88% seen once; the top ten hold approximately 1.5%. Source material: PBMCs. The source is a man younger than 40 in good health and CMV-seronegative.

The CDR3 sequence is CASSVGDYQDTGELFF. CDR3 bases: TGTGCCAGCAGCGTAGGGGACTACCAAGACACCGGGGAGCTGTTTTTT. J is TRBJ2-2 and V is TRBV9; 7 bases line up with TRBD2. The ends lost 0 bases at V and 3 bases at J; junction bases unmatched: 5. In germline, CDR1 is SGDLS, CDR2 YYNGEE. This CDR3 has 16 residues.

The chain has TRBV2 and TRBJ1-1, with a tentative D call TRBD1 (5 bases). Germline values: CDR1 SNHLY, CDR2 FYNNEI. V was clipped by 5 bases and J by 1 base, with 17 bases between them. This CDR3 spans 16 amino acids. DNA for the CDR3: TGTGCCAGCAGTCCAGCATCGGACATCTCGAACACTGAAGCTTTCTTT. It translates to CASSPASDISNTEAFF.

The chain combines TRBV4-1 with TRBJ2-1; 10 bases fit TRBD2. V shed 5 bases and J 5 bases; nucleotides not matched to a gene: 6. Germline V gene lookup returns CDR1 MGHRA and CDR2 YSYEKL. The CDR3 length is 15 residues. CDR3 amino acids: CASSFIAGGDNEQFF. The CDR3 bases are TGCGCCAGCAGCTTCATAGCGGGAGGTGACAATGAGCAGTTCTTC.

The gene calls are TRBV7-9 and TRBJ2-1, with a tentative D call TRBD1 (6 bases). CDR3 length: 16 residues. The V end lost 7 bases, the J end lost 4 bases, and 20 bases lay between the germline ends. Germline CDR1 reads SEHNR; CDR2 reads FQNEAQ (reference sequence). CDR3 loop: CASTDITRGTYNEQFF. CDR3 sequence (DNA): TGTGCCAGCACCGACATCACTAGGGGGACATACAATGAGCAGTTCTTC.

J is TRBJ2-5 and V is TRBV10-2, with 12 bases lining up with TRBD2. The V segment lost 4 bases and the J segment 4 bases; nucleotides outside the gene matches: 10. This CDR3 spans 17 amino acids. Germline V gene data show CDR1 as WSHSY and CDR2 as SAAADI. The CDR3 loop is CASSGGLAGGPRETQYF. DNA for the CDR3: TGCGCCAGCAGTGGAGGGCTAGCGGGAGGGCCGAGAGAGACCCAGTACTTC.

This chain links TRBV14 with TRBJ2-1, with D maybe TRBD1 (6 bases). CDR3 length equals 14 residues. With 0 bases removed from V and 9 bases from J, the gap between germline ends came to 12 bases. Germline V gene data show CDR1 as SGHDN and CDR2 as FVKESK. This CDR3 is CASSQELGGVEQFF. DNA of the CDR3: TGTGCCAGCAGCCAAGAGTTAGGGGGAGTTGAGCAGTTCTTC.

V and J are TRBV27 and TRBJ2-7; 13 bases agree with TRBD2. From germline, CDR1 is MNHEY and CDR2 SMNVEV (reference sequence). V dropped 2 bases and J dropped 5; count of bases not matched to a gene: 0. The CDR3 runs 14 residues. The CDR3: CASSLGLAGDEQYF. The DNA of the CDR3 is TGTGCCAGCAGTTTAGGACTAGCGGGGGACGAGCAGTACTTC.

This clone has a single count. The genes are TRBV6-5 and TRBJ1-4; 7 bases map to TRBD1. V lost 6 bases and J lost 8; bases outside the gene matches: 12. The CDR3 spans 15 residues. Germline CDR1 and CDR2: MNHEY and SVGAGI. The CDR3 DNA reads TGTGCCAGCAGCCCGCGGAGACAGGGTGGGGAAAAACTGTTTTTT. It codes for CASSPRRQGGEKLFF.

The rearrangement joins TRBV7-3 to TRBJ2-5, with 12 bases fitting TRBD2. The CDR3 runs 15 residues. V was clipped by 5 bases and J by 5 bases; unmatched bases: 6. Germline V lookup: CDR1 SGHTA, CDR2 FQGTGA. The CDR3 region has the DNA TGTGCCAGCAGCACGTCGACTAGCGGGAGTGAGACCCAGTACTTC. Translated: CASSTSTSGSETQYF.

This chain joins TRBV6-5 and TRBJ1-4, with D perhaps TRBD1 (6 bases). Trimming took 5 bases from V and 4 from J, leaving 11 bases between them. Germline CDR1 reads MNHEY; CDR2 reads SVGAGI. The CDR3 covers 14 residues. In DNA form, the CDR3 reads TGTGCCAGCAGTCAAGGACAGTTTAATGAAAAACTGTTTTTT. Protein product: CASSQGQFNEKLFF.

The sample holds one count of this clone. V usage is TRBV18 and J usage is TRBJ2-7, with D possibly matching TRBD2 (6 bases). This CDR3 contains 15 residues. The germline CDR1 and CDR2 sequences are KGHSH and LQKENI. V lost 2 bases and J 0 bases, leaving 11 bases between the germline ends. CDR3 in amino acids: CASSPLAGLSYEQYF. DNA for the CDR3: TGTGCCAGCTCACCATTGGCGGGACTCTCCTACGAGCAGTACTTC.

The rearrangement joins TRBV6-6 to TRBJ2-2; 8 nucleotides agree with TRBD1. The CDR3 runs 15 residues. The germline V gene encodes CDR1 MNHNY and CDR2 SVGAGI (reference sequence). The junction had 4 bases not matched to a gene; V was cut back by 0 bases and J by 7 bases. The CDR3 is CASSYSQGANGELFF. The CDR3 DNA follows: TGTGCCAGCAGTTACTCCCAGGGGGCTAACGGGGAGCTGTTTTTT.

Turning to this clone: The same CDR3 also results from other DNA sequences found in this sample. The chain carries TRBV18 and TRBJ1-1; no clear D gene. The CDR3 runs to 13 residues. Germline-derived CDR1 and CDR2 are KGHSH and LQKENI. V lost 2 bases, J lost 3 bases, and 7 bases lay in between. As DNA, the CDR3 is TGTGCCAGCTCACCAATCCGGGACACTGAAGCTTTCTTT. This sequence encodes CASSPIRDTEAFF.

This rearrangement joins TRBV7-2 to TRBJ2-1, with a weak D call TRBD2 (6 bases). Between the trimmed V and J ends, which lost 5 bases and 6 bases, there was a span of 17 bases. This CDR3 contains 15 residues. Germline V lookup: CDR1 SGHTA, CDR2 FQGNSA. The DNA of the CDR3 is TGTGCCAGCAGCCCATGGGCTAGCGCGGGCAATGAGCAGTTCTTC. It yields the protein CASSPWASAGNEQFF.

This chain connects TRBV5-1 to TRBJ2-7; 8 nucleotides line up with TRBD1. J was trimmed by 3 bases and V by 1 base; bases with no gene match: 3. In germline, CDR1 is SGHRS, CDR2 YFSETQ. This CDR3 is 14 amino acids long. CDR3 region: CASSLSGQVYEQYF. The CDR3 DNA reads TGCGCCAGCAGCTTGTCGGGACAGGTCTACGAGCAGTACTTC.

The chain combines TRBV25-1 with TRBJ2-4; 8 positions match TRBD2. V was pared by 7 bases and J by 7 bases, with 6 bases of the junction left unmatched. This CDR3 spans 13 amino acids. Germline V gene data show CDR1 as MGHDK and CDR2 as SYGVNS. The DNA of the CDR3 is TGTGCCAGCACGCCGGGAGGGCAGAACATTCAGTACTTC. Its translation: CASTPGGQNIQYF.

V and J are TRBV11-2 and TRBJ2-5, with TRBD2 as a possible D gene (5 bases). V was clipped by 2 bases and J by 4 bases, with 14 bases between them. CDR3 size: 15 residues. Germline assignment: CDR1 SGHAT and CDR2 FQNNGV. CDR3 nucleotides: TGTGCCAGCAGCTTACTAGAGGGTAGAGGAGAGACCCAGTACTTC. Encoded protein: CASSLLEGRGETQYF.

The CDR3 nucleotides read TGTGCCAGCAGTAAAAACAGGGCTGAAGCTTTCTTT. Translation gives CASSKNRAEAFF. The rearrangement links TRBV6-5 to TRBJ1-1; tentative D call: TRBD1 (6 bases). The germline V and J ends were trimmed by 5 bases and 6 bases, with 10 bases remaining between them. The CDR3 is made up of 12 amino acids. Germline CDR1 is MNHEY and CDR2 is SVGAGI.

The V gene is TRBV30, the J gene TRBJ1-1; D is uncertain. CDR1 is GTSNPN and CDR2 is SVGIG in the germline V gene (reference sequence). Between the trimmed V and J ends, which lost 1 base and 6 bases, there was a span of 6 bases. The CDR3 length is 11 residues. CDR3 loop: CAWSGGAEAFF. CDR3 sequence (DNA): TGTGCCTGGAGTGGTGGAGCTGAAGCTTTCTTT.

DNA for the CDR3: TGTGCCACCAGCAGGGGGACAGGGGACACCGGGGAGCTGTTTTTT. Residues: CATSRGTGDTGELFF. The chain recombines TRBV15 with TRBJ2-2; 10 nucleotides align to TRBD1. The CDR3 contains 15 residues. Looked up from germline, CDR1 is LNHNV and CDR2 is YYDKDF (reference sequence). V gave up 3 bases and J gave up 3 bases; unmatched junction bases: 1. Full variable domain (rest looked up from reference TRBV15 and TRBJ2-2): DAMVIQNPRYQVTQFGKPVTLSCSQTLNHNVMYWYQQKSSQAPKLLFHYYDKDFNNEADTPDNFQSRRPNTSFCFLDIRSPGLGDTAMYLCATSRGTGDTGELFFGEGSRLTVL.

The V gene is TRBV11-2, the J gene TRBJ2-1; D is uncertain. Germline V CDR1 and CDR2: SGHAT, FQNNGV. The ends were cut back, 3 bases at V and 10 bases at J, with 7 bases in the middle. The length of the CDR3 is 11 residues. The CDR3 DNA reads as TGTGCCAGCAGCTTGAGTGAGGAGCAGTTCTTC. This sequence encodes CASSLSEEQFF.

This clone was recorded a few times. V gene TRBV5-1 combines with J gene TRBJ2-1; possibly TRBD2 for D (5 bases). V was trimmed by 0 bases and J by 6 bases, leaving 7 bases between them. The CDR3 has 13 amino acids. In germline, CDR1 is SGHRS, CDR2 YFSETQ. CDR3 in amino acids: CASSLGRGNEQFF. The CDR3, as DNA: TGCGCCAGCAGCTTGGGACGGGGCAATGAGCAGTTCTTC. Supplemented by reference TRBV5-1 and TRBJ2-1, the full variable domain reads KAGVTQTPRYLIKTRGQQVTLSCSPISGHRSVSWYQQTPGQGLQFLFEYFSETQRNKGNFPGRFSGRQFSNSRSEMNVSTLELGDSALYLCASSLGRGNEQFFGPGTRLTVL.

This chain connects TRBV27 to TRBJ2-2, with D maybe TRBD2 (6 bases). Germline V CDR1 and CDR2: MNHEY, SMNVEV (reference sequence). The CDR3 covers 21 residues. V lost 4 bases, J lost 1 base, and 28 bases lay in between. The CDR3 region is CASSSRWGTYLPPQNTGELFF. DNA of the CDR3: TGTGCCAGCAGTTCCCGATGGGGGACTTACCTACCTCCCCAGAACACCGGGGAGCTGTTTTTT.

The V gene is TRBV2, the J gene TRBJ2-3; 14 bases are shared with TRBD2. The CDR3 extends over 16 amino acids. Germline trimming cut 4 bases from V and 4 bases from J; bases unmatched to any gene: 4. Per germline, CDR1 SNHLY and CDR2 FYNNEI. This CDR3 reads CASSVGLAGGSDTQYF. CDR3 sequence (DNA): TGTGCCAGCAGTGTAGGACTAGCGGGAGGTTCAGATACGCAGTATTTT.

V and J are TRBV11-2 and TRBJ2-7; D ambiguous. V dropped 0 bases and J dropped 3 bases, with 9 bases sitting between them. The length of the CDR3 is 14 residues. Germline lookup yields CDR1 SGHAT and CDR2 FQNNGV. CDR3 nucleotide sequence: TGTGCCAGCAGCTTAGAGGGCAGAGTCTACGAGCAGTACTTC. Protein: CASSLEGRVYEQYF.

This chain uses TRBV27 with TRBJ1-1; possibly TRBD1 for D (6 bases). The CDR3 length is 14 residues. V shed 6 bases and J shed 5 bases, with 16 bases lying between them. Germline CDR1 MNHEY, CDR2 SMNVEV (reference sequence). CDR3 sequence: CASSRRGGLTEAFF. The CDR3 bases are TGTGCCAGCAGCCGGAGGGGGGGGCTAACTGAAGCTTTCTTT.

V usage is TRBV25-1 and J usage is TRBJ1-5, with D hard to call. V was clipped by 0 bases and J by 9 bases, with 12 bases between them. The V gene's germline CDR1 is MGHDK and CDR2 SYGVNS. The CDR3 sequence is 14 residues long. Written as DNA, the CDR3 is TGTGCCAGCAGTGAATACGGGTCCCGGTGGCCCCAGCATTTT. Translated: CASSEYGSRWPQHF.

The rearrangement uses TRBV30 and TRBJ1-2; 9 bases are shared with TRBD1. CDR1 and CDR2 (germline): GTSNPN, SVGIG (reference sequence). Trimming at V came to 1 base and at J to 1 base, leaving 7 bases not matched to a gene. The CDR3 sequence is 16 residues long. CDR3 coding DNA: TGTGCCTGGAGTGCGCAAGGGACAGGGTTTAACTATGGCTACACCTTC. It specifies CAWSAQGTGFNYGYTF.

The V and J genes are TRBV29-1 and TRBJ2-3; TRBD1 is a possible D gene (6 bases). Germline V gene data show CDR1 as SQVTM and CDR2 as ANQGSEA. CDR3 length: 13 residues. The germline V and J ends were trimmed by 6 bases and 3 bases, with 13 bases remaining between them. This CDR3 is CSVPVQGTDTQYF. The CDR3 DNA reads as TGCAGCGTACCTGTTCAGGGGACAGATACGCAGTATTTT.

The chain carries TRBV27 and TRBJ2-5; 8 positions match TRBD1. Germline V gives CDR1 MNHEY, CDR2 SMNVEV (reference sequence). The CDR3 extends over 20 amino acids. J lost 2 bases, V lost 5 bases, and 22 bases had no gene match. The CDR3 DNA reads TGTGCCAGCAGTCCGATATATCCAGCGGACACACAGGGGGTGCAAGAGACCCAGTACTTC. The encoded protein is CASSPIYPADTQGVQETQYF.

Of note for this clone: At one boundary the junction diverges from the germline segment, which might be a read error. This specimen includes other DNA sequences encoding the same CDR3. The rearrangement uses TRBV5-1 and TRBJ2-7; 10 nucleotides line up with TRBD2. The germline V gene encodes CDR1 SGHRS and CDR2 YFSETQ. There are 14 residues in the CDR3. CDR3 in amino acids: CASSPSGSSYEQYF. The CDR3 DNA reads as TGCGCCAGCAGCCCTAGCGGGAGCTCCTACGAGCAGTACTTT.